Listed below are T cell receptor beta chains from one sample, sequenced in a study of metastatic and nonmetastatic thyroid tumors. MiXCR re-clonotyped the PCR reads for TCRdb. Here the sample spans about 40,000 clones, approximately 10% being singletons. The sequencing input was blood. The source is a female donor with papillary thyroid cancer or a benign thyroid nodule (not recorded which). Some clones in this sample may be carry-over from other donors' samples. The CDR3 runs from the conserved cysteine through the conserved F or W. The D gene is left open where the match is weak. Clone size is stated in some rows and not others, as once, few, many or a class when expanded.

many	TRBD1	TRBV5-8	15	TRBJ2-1	TGTGCCAGCAGCGTTGGGACAGGGGGAAGTGGTGAGCAGTTCTTC	CASSVGTGGSGEQFF
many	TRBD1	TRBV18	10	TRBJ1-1	TGTGCCAGCCGACAGGGTGAGGCTTTCTTT	CASRQGEAFF
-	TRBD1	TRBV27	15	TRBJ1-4	TGTGCCAGCAGTGGCCCGCCAGGGGGTCGTGAAAAACTGTTTTTT	CASSGPPGGREKLFF
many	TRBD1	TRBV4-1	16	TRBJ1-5	TGCGCCAGCAGCCAAGTGAAGGGACAGCTCAATCAGCCCCAGCATTTT	CASSQVKGQLNQPQHF
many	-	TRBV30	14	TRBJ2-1	TGTGCCTGGACCCCCGGGGGCTCCTACAATGAGCAGTTCTTC	CAWTPGGSYNEQFF
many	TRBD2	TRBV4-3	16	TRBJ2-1	TGCGCCAGCAGCCAACTAGCGGGACCTCGAGGTAATGAGCAGTTCTTC	CASSQLAGPRGNEQFF
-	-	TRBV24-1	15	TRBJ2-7	TGTGCCACCAGTGCCTTAACAGCAATGGGCTACGAGCAGTACTTC	CATSALTAMGYEQYF
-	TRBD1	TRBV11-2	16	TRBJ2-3	TGTGCCAGCATCCCGGCCGGGACAGTGAACACAGATACGCAGTATTTT	CASIPAGTVNTDTQYF
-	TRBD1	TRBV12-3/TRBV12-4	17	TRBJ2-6	TGTGCCAGCAGAAAGGACAGGGCTTACTCTGGGGCCAACGTCCTGACTTTC	CASRKDRAYSGANVLTF
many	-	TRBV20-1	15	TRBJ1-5	TGCAGCGCGGATACATCGGGAGGGGGCAATCAGCCCCAGCATTTT	CSADTSGGGNQPQHF
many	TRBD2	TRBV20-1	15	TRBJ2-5	TGCAGTGCTTCTCGGAGCGCGGGAGGGCCAGAGACCCAGTACTTC	CSASRSAGGPETQYF
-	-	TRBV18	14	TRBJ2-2	TGTGCCAGCTCACCACGGGCGAACACCGGGGAGCTGTTTTTT	CASSPRANTGELFF
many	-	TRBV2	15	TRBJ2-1	TGTGCCAGCAGTGTCGACTCGAGCTCCTACAATGAGCAGTTCTTC	CASSVDSSSYNEQFF
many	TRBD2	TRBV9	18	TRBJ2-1	TGTGCCAGCACTCCCAAGGCAGGACTAGCGGAGACCTATAATGAGCAGTTCTTC	CASTPKAGLAETYNEQFF
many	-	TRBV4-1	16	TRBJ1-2	TGCGCCAGCAGCCATCGCGTCAGGGGAAGAAGTTATGGCTACACCTTC	CASSHRVRGRSYGYTF
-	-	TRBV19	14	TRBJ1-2	TGTGCCAGTAGTGAAGGACGGACTAACTATGGCTACACCTTC	CASSEGRTNYGYTF
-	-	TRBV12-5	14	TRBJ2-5	TGTGCTGGGCTCGGGGGCCGTGACCAAGAGACCCAGTACTTC	CAGLGGRDQETQYF
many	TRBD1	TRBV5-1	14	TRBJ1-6	TGCGCCAGCAGCGTCACAGGGGATAATTCACCCCTCCACTTT	CASSVTGDNSPLHF
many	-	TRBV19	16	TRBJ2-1	TGTGCCAGTAGTATAGATCTCCTAGCGCCTTACAATGAGCAGTTCTTC	CASSIDLLAPYNEQFF
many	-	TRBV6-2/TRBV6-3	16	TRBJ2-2	TGTGCCAGCAGTTACGATGGGCAGGGGTACACCGGGGAGCTGTTTTTT	CASSYDGQGYTGELFF
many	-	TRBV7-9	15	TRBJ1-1	TGTGCCAGCAGCTTGTGGGGGCGGACGAACACTGAAGCTTTCTTT	CASSLWGRTNTEAFF
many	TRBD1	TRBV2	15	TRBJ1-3	TGTGCCAGCAACGTGGACAGGTTCTCTGGAAACACCATATATTTT	CASNVDRFSGNTIYF
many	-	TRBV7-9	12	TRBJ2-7	TGTGCCAGCAGCTTTATACAGGCCGAGCAGTACTTC	CASSFIQAEQYF
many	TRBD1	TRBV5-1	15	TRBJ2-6	TGCGCCAGCAGCCCAGGGGGCGCCGGGGCCAACGTCCTGACTTTC	CASSPGGAGANVLTF
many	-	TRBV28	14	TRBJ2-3	TGTGCCAGCAGCACACCCCTAGGGGCGGATACGCAGTATTTT	CASSTPLGADTQYF
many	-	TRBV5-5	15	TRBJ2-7	TGTGCCAGCAGCTTGGAAGGGGAAGCGGTGTCCGAGCAGTACTTC	CASSLEGEAVSEQYF
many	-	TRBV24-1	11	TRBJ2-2	TGTGCCACCAGGGACACCGGGGAGCTGTTTTTT	CATRDTGELFF
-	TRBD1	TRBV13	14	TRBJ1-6	TGTGCCAGCAGCTCCCGGACAGGGGAGCGTCTCCTCCACTTT	CASSSRTGERLLHF
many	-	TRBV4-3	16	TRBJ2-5	TGCGCCAGCAGCCAAGAGGGTAGGGGGTCCCAAGAGACCCAGTACTTC	CASSQEGRGSQETQYF
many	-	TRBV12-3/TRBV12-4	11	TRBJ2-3	TGTGCCACCAGACTAGCAGATACGCAGTATTTT	CATRLADTQYF
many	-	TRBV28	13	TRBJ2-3	TGTGCCAGCAGTTCTTCCCCCGGGACCAGATCGTATTTT	CASSSSPGTRSYF
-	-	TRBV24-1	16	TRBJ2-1	TGTGCCACCAGAGGGGGGACATCCAGCTCCTACAATGAGCAGTTCTTC	CATRGGTSSSYNEQFF
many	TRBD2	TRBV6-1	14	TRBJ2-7	TGTGCCAGCAGTGGAGCGGGAGTCAGTTACGAGCAGTACTTC	CASSGAGVSYEQYF
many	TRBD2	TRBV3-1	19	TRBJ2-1	TGTGCCAGCAGCCCGGGTCAACTAGCGGGAGCCGCCTACAATGATGAGCAGTTCTTC	CASSPGQLAGAAYNDEQFF
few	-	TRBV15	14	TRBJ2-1	TGTGCCACCTCTCCCGGGATTTCATACAATGAGCAGTTCTTC	CATSPGISYNEQFF
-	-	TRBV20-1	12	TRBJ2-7	TGCAGTTCCCAGCGAGGGCCTAACGAGCAGTACTTC	CSSQRGPNEQYF
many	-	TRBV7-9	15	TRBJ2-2	TGTGCCAGCAGCCCACCTACTACGAACACCGGGGAGCTGTTTTTT	CASSPPTTNTGELFF
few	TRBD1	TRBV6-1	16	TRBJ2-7	TGTGCCAGCAGTGAAGCCCCCGGGACAGGGGGCCACGAGCAGTACTTC	CASSEAPGTGGHEQYF
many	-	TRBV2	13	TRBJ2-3	TGTGCCAGCAGTGATCTCCTTGCCGATACGCAGTATTTT	CASSDLLADTQYF
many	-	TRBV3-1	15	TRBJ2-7	TGTGCCAGCAGCCAAGATTATCGGGTGCCCTACGAGCAGTACTTC	CASSQDYRVPYEQYF
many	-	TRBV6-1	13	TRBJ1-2	TGTGCCAGCAGTCCGGACAGCGTCAGTGGCTACACCTTC	CASSPDSVSGYTF
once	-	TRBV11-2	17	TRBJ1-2	TGTGCCAGCAGCTTAGTTGGGGACCCAGGGTGGAACTATGGCTACACCTTC	CASSLVGDPGWNYGYTF
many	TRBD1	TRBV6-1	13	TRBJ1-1	TGTGCCAACAAACAGGGGGCGTACACTGAAGCTTTCTTT	CANKQGAYTEAFF
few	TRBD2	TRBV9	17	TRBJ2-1	TGTGCCAGCAGCGTAGGAGGTGGACTAGCGGGCTACAATGAGCAGTTCTTC	CASSVGGGLAGYNEQFF
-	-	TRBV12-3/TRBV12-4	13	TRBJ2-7	TGTGCCAGCAGTTTCGGGGAGGCGTACGAGCAGTACTTC	CASSFGEAYEQYF
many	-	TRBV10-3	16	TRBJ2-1	TGTGCCATCAGTGAGTCGAAGCCTGGGGACTACAATGAGCAGTTCTTC	CAISESKPGDYNEQFF
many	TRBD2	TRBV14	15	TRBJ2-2	TGTGCCAGCAGCCAAGGACTAGCCGGGAACGGGGAGCTGTTTTTT	CASSQGLAGNGELFF
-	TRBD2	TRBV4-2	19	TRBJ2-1	TGTGCCAGCAGCCGAGTTAGTATTAGCGGGAGTAGTAATAGGAATGAGCAGTTCTTC	CASSRVSISGSSNRNEQFF
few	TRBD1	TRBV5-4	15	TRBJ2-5	TGTGCCAGCAGCGGCGAGCGAAGGGGGCCAGAGACCCAGTACTTC	CASSGERRGPETQYF
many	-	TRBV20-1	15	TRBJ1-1	TGCAGTGCTGCCACCTCGGGGCCGAAGAACACTGAAGCTTTCTTT	CSAATSGPKNTEAFF
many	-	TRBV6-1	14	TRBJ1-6	TGTGCCAGCAGGCGGACAGTTTATAATTCACCCCTCCACTTT	CASRRTVYNSPLHF